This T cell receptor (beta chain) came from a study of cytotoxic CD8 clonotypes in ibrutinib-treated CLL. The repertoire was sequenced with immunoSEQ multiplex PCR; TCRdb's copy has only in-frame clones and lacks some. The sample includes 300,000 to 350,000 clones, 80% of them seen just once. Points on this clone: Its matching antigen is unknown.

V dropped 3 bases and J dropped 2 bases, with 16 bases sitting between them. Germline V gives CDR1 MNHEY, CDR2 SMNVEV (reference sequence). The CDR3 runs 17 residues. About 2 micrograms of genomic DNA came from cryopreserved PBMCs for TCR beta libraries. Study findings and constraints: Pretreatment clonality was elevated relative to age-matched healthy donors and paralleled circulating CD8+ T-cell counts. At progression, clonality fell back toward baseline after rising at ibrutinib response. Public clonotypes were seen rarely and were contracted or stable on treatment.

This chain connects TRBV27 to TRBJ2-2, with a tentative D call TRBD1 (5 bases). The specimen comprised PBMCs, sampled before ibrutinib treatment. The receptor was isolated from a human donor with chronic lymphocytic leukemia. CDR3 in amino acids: CASSFPGSSGNTGELFF. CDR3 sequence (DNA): TGTGCCAGCAGTTTCCCAGGGTCCTCCGGTAACACCGGGGAGCTGTTTTTT.